One sample yielded the 30 T cell receptor beta chains listed below, sequenced in a study of T cells after yellow fever vaccination. TCRdb independently ran MiXCR on the 5' RACE reads; one entry per CDR3 protein. The sample yields approximately 580,000 distinct CDR3 sequences, roughly a sixth seen once. The material was PBMCs, obtained 5 to 6 days after the first yellow fever vaccination. These receptors all come from a man aged 18 to 30 who received the YFV17D yellow fever vaccine.

This clonotype appeared many times. The V gene is TRBV6-5, the J gene TRBJ2-2, with 8 bases matching TRBD2. V dropped 3 bases and J dropped 6; count of bases not matched to a gene: 9. In germline, CDR1 is MNHEY, CDR2 SVGAGI. The CDR3 is made up of 16 amino acids. CDR3 coding DNA: TGTGCCAGCAGTTATACTGGACTAGCTATTCCCGGGGAGCTGTTTTTT. Its translation: CASSYTGLAIPGELFF.

This chain joins TRBV6-2 or TRBV6-3 and TRBJ2-2, with D hard to call. The CDR3 extends over 14 amino acids. The V gene lost 8 bases and the J gene lost 6 bases, with 16 bases spanning the gap. CDR1 MNHEY and CDR2 SVGEGT come from the germline V gene. The CDR3 nucleotides read TGTGCCAGCCAGGCGGCCACCCGCGCCGGGGAGCTGTTTTTT. It codes for CASQAATRAGELFF.

The chain links TRBV3-1 to TRBJ2-7; D possibly corresponds to TRBD2 (5 bases). V lost 0 bases, J lost 2 bases, and 11 bases lay in between. The CDR3 totals 15 residues. Germline V gives CDR1 LGHDT, CDR2 YNNKEL (reference sequence). The CDR3 bases are TGTGCCAGCAGCCAAGAACTAGAGGAGGCCTACGAGCAGTACTTC. Translated: CASSQELEEAYEQYF.

This clonotype was detected a few times. The V gene is TRBV7-2, the J gene TRBJ1-1; D not certain. The V and J ends lost 5 bases and 1 base respectively, with 8 bases between them. Germline V gives CDR1 SGHTA, CDR2 FQGNSA. The CDR3 is made up of 13 amino acids. CDR3 protein: CASSRTPNTEAFF. CDR3 coding DNA: TGTGCCAGCAGCAGGACCCCGAACACTGAAGCTTTCTTT.

The rearrangement joins TRBV10-3 to TRBJ2-2; 8 positions agree with TRBD1. This CDR3 comprises 13 residues. V lost 9 bases to trimming and J lost 6 bases; unmatched junction nucleotides: 6. Germline values: CDR1 ENHRY, CDR2 SYGVKD. CDR3 bases: TGTGCCATACTGGGACAGGTCCCCGGGGAGCTGTTTTTT. Translation: CAILGQVPGELFF.

The chain has TRBV18 and TRBJ1-2, with D unclear. CDR3 length: 13 residues. Trimming took 10 bases from V and 2 from J, leaving 14 bases between them. The germline CDR1 and CDR2 sequences are KGHSH and LQKENI. In DNA form, the CDR3 reads TGTGCCACCCATTTGGAGGAAAACTATGGCTACACCTTC. Translating it yields CATHLEENYGYTF.

This clonotype was counted at least ten times. The CDR3: CASSLGVGMSKNIQYF. In DNA, the CDR3 is TGTGCCAGCAGCCTCGGGGTGGGGATGTCGAAAAACATTCAGTACTTC. This sequence joins TRBV5-4 and TRBJ2-4; D possibly corresponds to TRBD2 (5 bases). V dropped 4 bases and J dropped 4 bases, with 18 bases sitting between them. Germline lookup yields CDR1 SGHNT and CDR2 YYREEE (reference sequence). There are 16 residues in the CDR3.

This clonotype was seen repeatedly, ten times or more. This rearrangement joins TRBV24-1 to TRBJ2-5; D not certain. CDR1 is KGHDR and CDR2 is SFDVKD in the germline V gene. The CDR3 sequence is 12 residues long. Trimming cost V 3 bases and J 2 bases, with 3 bases left between them. Here the CDR3 reads CATSDIQETQYF. Here the CDR3 DNA reads TGTGCCACCAGTGATATACAAGAGACCCAGTACTTC.

The table lists this clonotype with many counts. V and J are TRBV7-2 and TRBJ2-7, with D tentatively TRBD2 (5 bases). The V gene lost 1 base and the J gene lost 5 bases, with 9 bases spanning the gap. This CDR3 has 13 amino acids. Germline CDR1 SGHTA, CDR2 FQGNSA. In DNA form, the CDR3 reads TGTGCCAGCAGCTTAGAAGCGGAAAACGAGCAGTACGTC. Protein product: CASSLEAENEQYV.

This clonotype was seen a few times. The chain is built from TRBV7-9 and TRBJ1-1; no firm D call. The length of the CDR3 is 10 residues. The V and J ends lost 1 base and 9 bases respectively, with 3 bases between them. Per germline, CDR1 SEHNR and CDR2 FQNEAQ (reference sequence). Here the CDR3 reads CASSLGQAFF. The CDR3 region has the DNA TGTGCCAGCAGCTTAGGGCAAGCTTTCTTT.

CDR3 residues: CASTGTAQETQYF. In DNA, the CDR3 is TGTGCCAGCACCGGGACAGCCCAAGAGACCCAGTACTTC. This chain connects TRBV2 to TRBJ2-5; 7 bases map to TRBD1. Trimming took 7 bases from V and 1 from J; bases not matched to a gene: 3. Germline values: CDR1 SNHLY, CDR2 FYNNEI. The CDR3 runs to 13 residues.

This clonotype was found a few times. V and J are TRBV7-2 and TRBJ1-1; D gene ambiguous. The CDR3 has 14 amino acids. Germline CDR1 and CDR2: SGHTA and FQGNSA. Trimming pared 5 bases from V and 1 base from J, leaving 11 bases between. The CDR3 DNA is TGTGCCAGCAGCCCTACAGAGGGGAACACTGAAGCTTTCTTT. Protein product: CASSPTEGNTEAFF.

In this sample, this clonotype turned up a few times. The rearrangement uses TRBV10-3 and TRBJ2-3, with 7 bases that match TRBD2. This CDR3 region has 15 residues. The J segment lost 0 bases and the V segment lost 3 bases, leaving 3 bases of the junction unmatched. Germline V gene sequence: CDR1 ENHRY, CDR2 SYGVKD. The CDR3 DNA reads TGTGCCATCAGTGATTGGGGGGGTAGCACAGATACGCAGTATTTT. It translates to CAISDWGGSTDTQYF.

The table lists this clonotype with a few counts. This chain joins TRBV20-1 and TRBJ2-3; possibly TRBD2 for D (6 bases). This CDR3 has 17 residues. The germline gives CDR1 DFQATT, CDR2 SNEGSKA (reference sequence). The V end lost 3 bases, the J end lost 2 bases, and 21 bases lay between the germline ends. CDR3 sequence: CSASEVPLAGHTDTQYF. CDR3 in DNA: TGCAGTGCTAGCGAGGTCCCGCTGGCGGGGCACACAGATACGCAGTATTTT.

V gene TRBV28 combines with J gene TRBJ2-7, with D uncertain. Germline CDR1 and CDR2: MDHEN and SYDVKM. V was shortened by 4 bases and J by 12 bases, with 19 bases between the two germline ends. CDR3 length equals 13 residues. The CDR3 reads CASSSRVLGRLYV. DNA of the CDR3: TGTGCCAGCAGTTCACGGGTCCTAGGAAGACTGTACGTC.

This clonotype was counted at least ten times. V gene TRBV7-2 combines with J gene TRBJ2-7, with TRBD2 identical over 8 bases. The germline CDR1 and CDR2 sequences are SGHTA and FQGNSA. The J segment lost 7 bases and the V segment lost 2 bases, leaving 4 bases of the junction unmatched. The CDR3 consists of 13 residues. CDR3 in DNA: TGTGCCAGCAGCTTATTCGGGGGGGCGGAGCAGTACGTC. Translated: CASSLFGGAEQYV.

The V call is TRBV7-2, the J call TRBJ2-3; the D gene is possibly TRBD1 (5 bases). V was clipped by 7 bases and J by 5 bases, with 19 bases between them. Germline loops: CDR1 SGHTA, CDR2 FQGNSA. The CDR3 length is 15 residues. CDR3 coding DNA: TGTGCCAGCACATTCCGCCAATCAGGGATAGATACGCAGTATTTT. Protein product: CASTFRQSGIDTQYF.

This clonotype was counted only a few times. The chain employs TRBV7-2 and TRBJ2-7, with 9 nucleotides matching TRBD2. The V and J ends lost 1 base and 7 bases, in that order; junction bases with no gene match: 8. This CDR3 spans 15 amino acids. Germline V gene data show CDR1 as SGHTA and CDR2 as FQGNSA. For the CDR3, the DNA is TGTGCCAGCAGCTTAGGTGGTAGCGGGGGTGGGGAGCAGTACGTC. Protein sequence: CASSLGGSGGGEQYV.

The chain is built from TRBV6-5 and TRBJ2-2; TRBD2 aligns across 7 bases. This CDR3 contains 16 residues. The germline gives CDR1 MNHEY, CDR2 SVGAGI. The V gene end was trimmed by 4 bases and the J gene end by 1 base; junction bases not matched to a gene: 6. CDR3 protein: CASSFLGGGNTGELFF. The CDR3 coding sequence is TGTGCCAGCAGTTTCTTGGGCGGGGGGAACACCGGGGAGCTGTTTTTT.

This clonotype has only a few counts. The chain employs TRBV5-6 and TRBJ2-2; D unresolved. Germline V gene lookup returns CDR1 SGHDT and CDR2 YYEEEE. This CDR3 spans 13 amino acids. Trimming removed 3 bases at V and 5 bases at J, with 8 bases between. The CDR3 DNA is TGTGCCAGCAGCTCAAGCCTAACCGGGGAGCTGTTTTTT. Translating it yields CASSSSLTGELFF.

This clonotype has only a few counts. The V gene is TRBV4-1, the J gene TRBJ2-5; D possibly corresponds to TRBD1 (6 bases). Germline CDR1 MGHRA, CDR2 YSYEKL. The CDR3 runs to 15 residues. The V end was cut by 5 bases, the J end by 5 bases, with 18 bases between. As DNA, the CDR3 is TGCGCCAGCAGCGTTCCAGGGGCGGGTGGGGAGACCCAGTACTTC. This translates into CASSVPGAGGETQYF.

This clonotype was found a few times. This chain connects TRBV12-3 or TRBV12-4 to TRBJ2-2, with D perhaps TRBD2 (6 bases). This CDR3 is built from 14 residues. V lost 7 bases and J 4 bases, leaving 13 bases between the germline ends. Here the CDR3 DNA reads TGTGCCAGCACCTGGGGGGTAGGCACCGGGGAGCTGTTTTTT. Translation gives CASTWGVGTGELFF.

The CDR3 region is CASSLGMAGAEKETQYF. In nucleotides, the CDR3 is TGTGCCAGCAGCTTAGGGATGGCGGGGGCTGAAAAAGAGACCCAGTACTTC. V usage is TRBV7-9 and J usage is TRBJ2-5; perhaps TRBD2 as D (7 bases). The CDR3 loop spans 17 amino acids. Germline lookup yields CDR1 SEHNR and CDR2 FQNEAQ (reference sequence). Trimming left V 1 base short and J 3 bases short, with 18 bases between.

In its sample, this clonotype was seen a few times. The V call is TRBV5-1, the J call TRBJ1-1, with D uncertain. The CDR3 has 14 amino acids. Between the trimmed V and J ends, which lost 4 bases and 7 bases, there was a span of 17 bases. Germline lookup yields CDR1 SGHRS and CDR2 YFSETQ. This chain's CDR3 is CASSPRTRVVEAFF. CDR3 nucleotide sequence: TGCGCCAGCAGCCCCCGGACGAGGGTCGTTGAAGCTTTCTTT.

CDR3 nucleotides: TGTGCCAGCAGCCCCTGGACTAGCGGGGGGGCCACAGATACGCAGTATTTT. It is translated as CASSPWTSGGATDTQYF. J is TRBJ2-3 and V is TRBV3-1; 15 positions match TRBD2. The CDR3 length is 17 residues. Trimming cost V 4 bases and J 2 bases; bases outside gene matches: 4. From germline, CDR1 is LGHDT and CDR2 YNNKEL (reference sequence).

DNA of the CDR3: TGCGCCAGCAGCCAAGCGGAGGGGGCTAACTATGGCTACACCTTC. Amino acids: CASSQAEGANYGYTF. The chain employs TRBV5-1 and TRBJ1-2; tentative D call: TRBD1 (6 bases). Germline V CDR1 and CDR2: SGHRS, YFSETQ. CDR3 length equals 15 residues. Trimming stripped 4 bases from V and 0 bases from J, with 13 bases between.

V and J are TRBV5-1 and TRBJ2-1; a possible D gene is TRBD2 (5 bases). The V end was cut by 4 bases, the J end by 1 base, with 18 bases between. Per the germline V gene, CDR1 is SGHRS and CDR2 is YFSETQ. The CDR3 is made up of 17 amino acids. For the CDR3, the DNA is TGCGCCAGCAGCCCACTCCCCCTCGGCGGGTCCTACAATGAGCAGTTCTTC. Encoded protein: CASSPLPLGGSYNEQFF.

The V call is TRBV23-1, the J call TRBJ1-1; TRBD1 matches at 10 bases. TRBV23-1 is annotated as an ORF whose role is uncertain. The CDR3 has 15 residues. Trimming cost V 4 bases and J 3 bases; bases outside gene matches: 5. The CDR3: CASSRWTGGYTEAFF. Written as DNA, the CDR3 is TGCGCCAGCAGTCGATGGACAGGGGGTTACACTGAAGCTTTCTTT.

At least ten counts were recorded for this clonotype. An end of the junction does not agree with germline; a read error may underlie this. The chain employs TRBV5-1 and TRBJ1-1, with D possibly matching TRBD1 (5 bases). The germline gives CDR1 SGHRS, CDR2 YFSETQ. The CDR3 extends over 12 amino acids. In DNA, the CDR3 is TGTGCCAGCAGCTTAGGGGACACTGAAGCTTTCTTT. The encoded protein is CASSLGDTEAFF.

The chain carries TRBV2 and TRBJ2-1; 12 bases are shared with TRBD2. CDR1 and CDR2 from the germline V gene are SNHLY and FYNNEI. CDR3 length equals 16 residues. The junction had 8 bases not matched to a gene; V was cut back by 4 bases and J by 7 bases. The CDR3 DNA sequence: TGTGCCAGCAGTGGAACTAGCGGGGGGCCTGGGAATGAGCAGTTCTTC. Residues: CASSGTSGGPGNEQFF.